This T cell receptor beta chain was identified in a study of radiotherapy plus CTLA-4 blockade in lung cancer. On the study more broadly: 15% to 20% of enrolled patients responded objectively, and roughly 30% had disease control.

CDR3 length: 13 amino acids. Looked up from germline, CDR1 is ENHRY and CDR2 is SYGVKD. Trimming took off 9 bases at V and 1 base at J, with 9 bases between the two ends. Concerning this clone itself: Its antigen remains unknown.

Measured with immunoSEQ multiplex PCR; TCRdb has only the in-frame clones, and not every one. The table records 35,000 to 40,000 clones, 86% of them present only once. Notes on the study in general: The best predictor of response was reported to be early blood T cell clone dynamics, with interferon-beta. In blood, TCR clones derived from the tumor expanded after radiotherapy plus ipilimumab.

The sequences come from peripheral blood, collected from a patient treated with radiotherapy plus ipilimumab. The TCR comes from a human donor with non-small cell lung cancer whose response to radiotherapy plus ipilimumab could not be evaluated. This rearrangement joins TRBV10-3 to TRBJ2-2; D possibly corresponds to TRBD1 (5 bases). CDR3 nucleotide sequence: TGTGCCATAGTACAGGAGAACACCGGGGAGCTGTTTTTT. Protein: CAIVQENTGELFF.